A selection of T cell receptor beta chains follows, all from one sample in a study of PD-L1 blockade in urothelial cancer. TCRdb's table, derived via immunoSEQ multiplex PCR, lists solely in-frame clones and lacks some. The repertoire includes 71,000 or so clones, around 90% of them detected once, and around 3.3% sits in the top ten. The sequencing used PBMCs, collected around atezolizumab (anti-PD-L1) treatment. The receptors shown here come from a man in his 60s with urothelial cancer. The CDR3 runs from the conserved cysteine through the conserved F or W. The D gene is left open where the match is weak. Some rows mark clone size as missing; the rest say once, few, many or name a class of expanded clone.

j_gene	abundance	v_gene	d_gene	CDR3aa	CDR3nt
TRBJ1-3	NA	TRBV2	TRBD1	CASAGQVLRNTIYF	TGTGCCAGCGCGGGACAGGTATTGAGAAACACCATATATTTT
TRBJ2-7	NA	TRBV29-1	TRBD2	CSVVGTSGYEQYF	TGCAGCGTTGTAGGGACTAGCGGCTACGAGCAGTACTTC
TRBJ2-3	NA	TRBV9	TRBD2	CASSAPPGSGNWDTQYF	TGTGCCAGCAGCGCCCCCCCGGGTAGCGGGAATTGGGATACGCAGTATTTT
TRBJ1-3	NA	TRBV6-5	TRBD1	CASWAGTVSGNTIYF	TGTGCCAGCTGGGCCGGGACAGTCTCTGGAAACACCATATATTTT
TRBJ2-6	NA	TRBV6-1	NA	CASSEKAYSANVLTF	TGTGCCAGCAGTGAAAAAGCATACAGTGCCAACGTCCTGACTTTC
TRBJ2-5	NA	TRBV27	TRBD2	CASSSLAGGPSTQYF	TGTGCCAGCAGTTCCTTAGCGGGAGGGCCGTCGACCCAGTACTTC
TRBJ2-5	NA	TRBV5-4	TRBD2	CASSWTSGGLQETQYF	TGTGCCAGCAGCTGGACTAGCGGGGGCCTCCAAGAGACCCAGTACTTC
TRBJ1-2	NA	TRBV2	NA	CASSGVNYGYTF	TGTGCCAGCAGCGGTGTTAACTATGGCTACACCTTC
TRBJ2-5	once	TRBV28	TRBD2	CAIGLAGQETQYF	TGTGCCATCGGACTAGCGGGGCAAGAGACCCAGTACTTC
TRBJ1-5	NA	TRBV19	NA	CASSIAFGAQHF	TGTGCCAGTAGTATTGCCTTCGGGGCCCAGCATTTT
TRBJ1-6	once	TRBV30	TRBD1	CAWSVRTGSSPLHF	TGTGCCTGGAGTGTACGGACAGGGAGTTCACCCCTCCACTTT
TRBJ2-2	NA	TRBV19	TRBD1	CASSIRGQTNTGELFF	TGTGCCAGTAGTATTAGGGGACAGACTAACACCGGGGAGCTGTTTTTT
TRBJ2-1	once	TRBV28	TRBD2	CASSFGRRSGRDNEQFF	TGTGCCAGCAGTTTCGGACGCCGTAGCGGGCGAGACAATGAGCAGTTCTTC
TRBJ2-2	NA	TRBV13	NA	CASSQFSGANTGELFF	TGTGCCAGCAGCCAATTTAGCGGTGCGAACACCGGGGAGCTGTTTTTT
TRBJ1-2	NA	TRBV2	NA	CASTATGVYGYTF	TGTGCCAGCACCGCGACAGGAGTCTATGGCTACACCTTC
TRBJ2-2	once	TRBV5-1	NA	CASSLPSGELFF	TGCGCCAGCAGCCTCCCCAGCGGGGAGCTGTTTTTT
TRBJ1-6	few	TRBV16	NA	CASSQSLIYLPNSPLHF	TGTGCCAGCAGCCAATCGCTGATCTACTTGCCAAATTCACCCCTCCACTTT